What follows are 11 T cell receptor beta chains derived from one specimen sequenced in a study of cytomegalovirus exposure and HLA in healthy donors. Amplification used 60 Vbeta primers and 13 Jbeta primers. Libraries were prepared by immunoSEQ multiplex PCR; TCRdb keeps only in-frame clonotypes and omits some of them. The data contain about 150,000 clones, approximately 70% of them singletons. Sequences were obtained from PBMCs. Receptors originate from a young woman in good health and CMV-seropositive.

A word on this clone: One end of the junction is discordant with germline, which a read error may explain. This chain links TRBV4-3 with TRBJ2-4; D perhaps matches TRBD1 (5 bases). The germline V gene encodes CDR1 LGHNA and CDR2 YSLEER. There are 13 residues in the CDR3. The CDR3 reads CASSQDRAADSCF. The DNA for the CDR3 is TGCGCCAGCAGCCAAGACAGGGCGGCGGATTCTTGCTTC.

The CDR3 DNA is TGTGCCAGCAGCTTACGGGACTACGTACCTGAAGCTTTCTTT. Translating gives CASSLRDYVPEAFF. The chain joins TRBV7-8 to TRBJ1-1; D possibly corresponds to TRBD1 (5 bases). The CDR3 contains 14 residues. V lost 2 bases and J 6 bases, leaving 13 bases between the germline ends. Germline CDR1 is SGHVS and CDR2 is FQNEAQ.

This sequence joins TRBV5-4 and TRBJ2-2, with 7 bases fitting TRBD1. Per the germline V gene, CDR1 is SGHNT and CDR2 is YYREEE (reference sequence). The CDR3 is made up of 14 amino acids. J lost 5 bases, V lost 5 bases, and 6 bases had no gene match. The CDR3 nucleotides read TGTGCCAGCAGGGACAGGTTTCGGACCGGGGAGCTGTTTTTT. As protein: CASRDRFRTGELFF.

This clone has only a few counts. This CDR3 is CASSPTGSGGANVLTF. DNA of the CDR3: TGTGCCAGCAGTCCCACAGGGTCTGGTGGGGCCAACGTCCTGACTTTC. The chain links TRBV6-6 to TRBJ2-6, with a tentative D call TRBD1 (6 bases). Germline values: CDR1 MNHNY, CDR2 SVGAGI (reference sequence). V was cut by 5 bases and J by 3 bases, with 14 bases left in between. This CDR3 region has 16 residues.

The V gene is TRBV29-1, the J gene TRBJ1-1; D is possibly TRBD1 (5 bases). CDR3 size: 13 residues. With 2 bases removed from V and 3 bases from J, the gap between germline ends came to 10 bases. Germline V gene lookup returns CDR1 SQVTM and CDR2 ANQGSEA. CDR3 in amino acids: CSVELQVDTEAFF. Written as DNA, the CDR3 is TGCAGCGTTGAATTACAGGTGGACACTGAAGCTTTCTTT.

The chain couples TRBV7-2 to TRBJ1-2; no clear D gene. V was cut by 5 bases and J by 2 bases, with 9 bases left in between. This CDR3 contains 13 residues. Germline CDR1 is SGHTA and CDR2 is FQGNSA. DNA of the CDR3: TGTGCCAGCAGCCCAGACAAGAACTATGGCTACACCTTC. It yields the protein CASSPDKNYGYTF.

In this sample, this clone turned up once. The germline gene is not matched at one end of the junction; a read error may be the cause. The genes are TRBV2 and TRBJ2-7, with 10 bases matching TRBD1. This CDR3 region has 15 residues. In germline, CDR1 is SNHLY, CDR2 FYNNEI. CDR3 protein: CASSARDRGLYERYF. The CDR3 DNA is TGTGCCAGCAGCGCCCGGGACAGGGGTCTATACGAGCGGTACTTC.

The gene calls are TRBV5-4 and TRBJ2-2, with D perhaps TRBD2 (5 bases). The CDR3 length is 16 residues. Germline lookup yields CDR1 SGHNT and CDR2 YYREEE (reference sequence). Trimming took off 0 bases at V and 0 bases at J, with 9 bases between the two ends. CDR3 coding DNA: TGTGCCAGCAGCTTGGCCTTCGGGGCGAACACCGGGGAGCTGTTTTTT. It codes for CASSLAFGANTGELFF.

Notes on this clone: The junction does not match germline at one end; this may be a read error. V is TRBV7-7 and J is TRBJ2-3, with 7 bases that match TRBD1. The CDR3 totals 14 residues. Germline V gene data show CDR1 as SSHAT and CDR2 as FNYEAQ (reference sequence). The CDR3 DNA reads TGTGCTAGCAGCCCCGGGACAGTCCCAGATACGCAGTATTTT. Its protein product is CASSPGTVPDTQYF.

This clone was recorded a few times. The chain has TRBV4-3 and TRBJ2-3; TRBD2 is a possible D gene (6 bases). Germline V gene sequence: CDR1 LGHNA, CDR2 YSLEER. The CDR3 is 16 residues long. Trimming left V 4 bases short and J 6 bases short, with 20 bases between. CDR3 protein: CASSLARDGGLDTQYF. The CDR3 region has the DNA TGCGCCAGCAGCCTAGCCCGGGACGGGGGTTTGGATACGCAGTATTTT.

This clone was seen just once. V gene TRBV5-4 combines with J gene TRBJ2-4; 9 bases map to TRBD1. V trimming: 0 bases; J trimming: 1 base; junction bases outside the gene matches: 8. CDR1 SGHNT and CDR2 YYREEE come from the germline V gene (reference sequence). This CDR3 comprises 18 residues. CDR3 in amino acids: CASSLGTGEGRAKNIQYF. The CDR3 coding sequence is TGTGCCAGCAGCTTGGGGACAGGGGAAGGAAGGGCCAAAAACATTCAGTACTTC.